These 6 T cell receptor beta chains were sequenced from one sample in a study of cytomegalovirus exposure and HLA in healthy donors. The PCR contained 60 Vbeta and 13 Jbeta primers. Assay: immunoSEQ multiplex PCR; the TCRdb copy retains only in-frame clones and omits some. The sample yields tens of thousands of clones, more than 70% seen once. Sequencing input: PBMCs. The origin of the receptors is a man aged 35 to 55 in good health and CMV-seronegative.

The rearrangement links TRBV18 to TRBJ1-1, with TRBD1 matching 7 bases. The CDR3 sequence is 17 residues long. CDR1 and CDR2 from the germline V gene are KGHSH and LQKENI. V was clipped by 1 base and J by 3 bases; unmatched bases: 11. CDR3 sequence: CASSPLNLGTVDTEAFF. Here the CDR3 DNA reads TGTGCCAGCTCACCACTTAACCTCGGGACAGTAGACACTGAAGCTTTCTTT.

The rearrangement joins TRBV7-3 to TRBJ2-7, with TRBD1 identical over 10 bases. Unmatched junction bases numbered 2, after V lost 5 bases and J lost 4 bases. Per germline, CDR1 SGHTA and CDR2 FQGTGA. The CDR3 spans 13 residues. Here the CDR3 reads CASSKGQGYEQYF. CDR3 in DNA: TGTGCCAGCAGCAAGGGACAGGGGTACGAGCAGTACTTC.

Comments on this clone: This sample also contains other DNA sequences that code for the same CDR3. The rearrangement links TRBV6-5 to TRBJ1-6, with D perhaps TRBD1 (6 bases). The V gene lost 5 bases and the J gene lost 13 bases, with 21 bases spanning the gap. This CDR3 contains 15 residues. Germline V gene lookup returns CDR1 MNHEY and CDR2 SVGAGI. CDR3 coding DNA: TGTGCCAGCAGTCCCAAGGGGGAGGGACCCTCCCCCCTCCACTTT. Amino acid sequence: CASSPKGEGPSPLHF.

This chain joins TRBV21-1 and TRBJ2-5; the D call of TRBD2 is as the table states it, not checked on the DNA. The J call may not be correct, given that the DNA end is closer to TRBJ2-7. TRBV21-1 counts as a pseudogene. The CDR3 runs 15 residues. The CDR3 spells CASSREAGQSYEQYF. CDR3 nucleotide sequence: TGTGCCAGCAGCAGAGAAGCGGGGCAGTCCTACGAGCAGTACTTC.

The rearrangement joins TRBV18 to TRBJ2-5, with TRBD2 matching over 7 bases. The germline gives CDR1 KGHSH, CDR2 LQKENI. The CDR3 runs 16 residues. Trimming took 3 bases from V and 4 from J; bases not matched to a gene: 11. The DNA for the CDR3 is TGTGCCAGCTCACCCTTCCTGGGAGGGGCAGGAGAGACCCAGTACTTC. It translates to CASSPFLGGAGETQYF.

V is TRBV10-3 and J is TRBJ1-2; 10 positions agree with TRBD1. The V and J ends lost 8 bases and 6 bases, in that order; junction bases with no gene match: 3. Germline V CDR1 and CDR2: ENHRY, SYGVKD. CDR3 length: 12 residues. The CDR3 is CAIEGTGDGYTF. As DNA, the CDR3 is TGTGCCATCGAAGGGACAGGGGATGGCTACACCTTC.